These 26 T cell receptor beta chains share one sample of origin, sequenced in a study of T-cell reconstitution after alpha-beta-depleted transplantation in children. Library preparation (for TCRbeta) was performed with unique molecular identifiers. TCRdb re-analysed the PCR reads in MiXCR, keeping a single row per CDR3 protein. Found here are over 200,000 distinct CDR3 sequences, roughly 15% of them singletons; the top ten hold approximately 40%. The input for sequencing was PBMCs, mostly from graft donor cells, taken 360 days after TCRalphabeta/CD19-depleted stem cell transplant. The source is a male patient aged 2-10 years who had a stem cell transplant for acute lymphoblastic leukemia, so the T cells may come from the graft donor.

The V call is TRBV7-2, the J call TRBJ1-2; 11 bases map to TRBD1. Germline V gene lookup returns CDR1 SGHTA and CDR2 FQGNSA. The junction had 1 base not matched to a gene; V was cut back by 0 bases and J by 7 bases. This CDR3 has 14 residues. The CDR3 is CASSLAGQGAGYTF. The CDR3 DNA sequence: TGTGCCAGCAGCTTAGCCGGACAGGGGGCTGGCTACACCTTC.

The sample holds a few counts of this clonotype. The genes are TRBV20-1 and TRBJ2-2; D assignment may be TRBD1 or TRBD2 (5 bases each). The CDR3 extends over 16 amino acids. The V and J ends lost 0 bases and 2 bases respectively, with 13 bases between them. Germline CDR1 is DFQATT and CDR2 is SNEGSKA (reference sequence). The CDR3: CSARDLRGANTGELFF. The CDR3 DNA sequence: TGCAGTGCTAGAGATCTTAGAGGGGCTAACACCGGGGAGCTGTTTTTT.

The CDR3, as DNA: TGTGCCAGCAGCTTTTGGCAGGGTGTAGGTCAGCCCCAGCATTTT. Translation gives CASSFWQGVGQPQHF. The chain uses TRBV7-2 and TRBJ1-5; TRBD1 is a possible D gene (5 bases). This CDR3 is 15 amino acids long. Germline CDR1 SGHTA, CDR2 FQGNSA. The V end lost 3 bases, the J end lost 6 bases, and 15 bases lay between the germline ends.

The chain recombines TRBV9 with TRBJ2-3, with TRBD1 matching 11 bases. The CDR3 is made up of 16 amino acids. Germline loops: CDR1 SGDLS, CDR2 YYNGEE. Germline trimming cut 4 bases from V and 5 bases from J; bases unmatched to any gene: 9. For the CDR3, the DNA is TGTGCCAGCAGCCCCCGGACAGGGGGCTCGGGAGATACGCAGTATTTT. Its translation: CASSPRTGGSGDTQYF. Full variable domain (missing parts from reference TRBV9 and TRBJ2-3): DSGVTQTPKHLITATGQRVTLRCSPRSGDLSVYWYQQSLDQGLQFLIQYYNGEERAKGNILERFSAQQFPDLHSELNLSSLELGDSALYFCASSPRTGGSGDTQYFGPGTRLTVL.

J is TRBJ2-3 and V is TRBV14, with a weak D call TRBD1 (5 bases). Trimming removed 4 bases at V and 0 bases at J, with 11 bases between. Germline CDR1 reads SGHDN; CDR2 reads FVKESK. The CDR3 extends over 15 amino acids. The CDR3, as DNA: TGTGCCAGCAGCCTAATGACAGCTAGCACAGATACGCAGTATTTT. Its translation: CASSLMTASTDTQYF.

The rearrangement uses TRBV20-1 and TRBJ1-3, with D possibly matching TRBD1 (5 bases). The CDR3 consists of 15 residues. Germline loops: CDR1 DFQATT, CDR2 SNEGSKA (reference sequence). Trimming cost V 3 bases and J 8 bases, with 20 bases left between them. This CDR3 is CSASVFGQGADTIYF. CDR3 coding DNA: TGCAGTGCTAGCGTGTTTGGCCAGGGAGCTGACACCATATATTTT.

This clonotype was seen repeatedly, ten times or more. The V call is TRBV7-8, the J call TRBJ2-3; 8 nucleotides agree with TRBD1. V lost 5 bases to trimming and J lost 2 bases; unmatched junction nucleotides: 15. The germline V gene has CDR1 SGHVS and CDR2 FQNEAQ. CDR3 size: 18 residues. CDR3 in DNA: TGTGCCAGCAGCGGGCCGGGCGACAGGGGATCTCTCACAGATACGCAGTATTTT. Translated, it gives CASSGPGDRGSLTDTQYF. Complete variable domain (other parts from reference TRBV7-8 and TRBJ2-3): GAGVSQSPRYKVAKRGQDVALRCDPISGHVSLFWYQQALGQGPEFLTYFQNEAQLDKSGLPSDRFFAERPEGSVSTLKIQRTQQEDSAVYLCASSGPGDRGSLTDTQYFGPGTRLTVL.

The chain carries TRBV10-1 and TRBJ2-1; perhaps TRBD2 as D (5 bases). V lost 4 bases, J lost 5 bases, and 6 bases lay in between. Germline V lookup: CDR1 WNHNN, CDR2 SYGVQD (reference sequence). This CDR3 comprises 12 residues. For the CDR3, the DNA is TGCGCCAGCAGTGCGGGGAACAATGAGCAGTTCTTC. Protein sequence: CASSAGNNEQFF.

As regards this clonotype: Likely a read error: the CDR3 ends without its conserved phenylalanine or tryptophan. The chain combines TRBV5-4 with TRBJ2-6; 9 bases fit TRBD1. V was clipped by 3 bases and J by 4 bases; unmatched bases: 8. Per the germline V gene, CDR1 is SGHNT and CDR2 is YYREEE (reference sequence). The CDR3 extends over 17 amino acids. Written as DNA, the CDR3 is TGTGCCAGCAGCTGGGACAGGGAAGTATACGGGGCCAACGTCCTGACTTAC. It specifies CASSWDREVYGANVLTY.

The sample holds a few counts of this clonotype. This sequence joins TRBV19 and TRBJ2-2; D possibly corresponds to TRBD1 (5 bases). The ends were cut back, 0 bases at V and 4 bases at J, with 9 bases in the middle. The CDR3 covers 15 residues. CDR1 and CDR2 (germline): LNHDA, SQIVND (reference sequence). The CDR3 region has the DNA TGTGCCAGTAGTATAGACGGAAGGGGCACCGGGGAGCTGTTTTTT. This codes for CASSIDGRGTGELFF.

This clonotype has only a few counts. J is TRBJ2-2 and V is TRBV6-5; 10 bases map to TRBD2. The ends lost 8 bases at V and 5 bases at J; junction bases unmatched: 8. Germline lookup yields CDR1 MNHEY and CDR2 SVGAGI. This CDR3 has 15 amino acids. The CDR3 reads CASSPASGRTGELFF. In nucleotides, the CDR3 is TGTGCCAGCTCTCCGGCTAGCGGGAGAACCGGGGAGCTGTTTTTT.

The sample holds a few counts of this clonotype. The V call is TRBV6-2 or TRBV6-3, the J call TRBJ2-7; tentative D call: TRBD2 (6 bases). Germline CDR1 and CDR2: MNHEY and SVGEGT. V dropped 8 bases and J dropped 0 bases, with 14 bases sitting between them. The CDR3 has 14 residues. The CDR3 protein is CASRAHGGSYEQYF. CDR3 nucleotides: TGTGCCAGCCGCGCCCACGGGGGCTCCTACGAGCAGTACTTC.

The chain recombines TRBV20-1 with TRBJ2-3, with TRBD2 identical over 8 bases. Germline V gene lookup returns CDR1 DFQATT and CDR2 SNEGSKA (reference sequence). This CDR3 has 18 residues. Germline trimming cut 3 bases from V and 4 bases from J; bases unmatched to any gene: 18. The CDR3 here is CSASSGGGPTRGPDTQYF. The DNA for the CDR3 is TGCAGTGCTAGCTCCGGCGGGGGGCCAACTAGGGGCCCAGATACGCAGTATTTT.

The chain carries TRBV12-3 or TRBV12-4 and TRBJ1-3, with D perhaps TRBD1 (5 bases). Trimming stripped 3 bases from V and 0 bases from J, with 9 bases between. The CDR3 has 15 amino acids. The DNA of the CDR3 is TGTGCCAGCAGTTTTGGACACCCCTCTGGAAACACCATATATTTT. It codes for CASSFGHPSGNTIYF.

In its sample, this clonotype was seen a few times. This chain uses TRBV24-1 with TRBJ2-3; 10 bases agree with TRBD1. This CDR3 is 15 amino acids long. Germline V gene lookup returns CDR1 KGHDR and CDR2 SFDVKD. V lost 7 bases to trimming and J lost 5 bases; unmatched junction nucleotides: 8. Here the CDR3 reads CATSPVTGGGDTQYF. The CDR3 nucleotides are TGTGCCACCAGCCCCGTGACAGGGGGCGGAGATACGCAGTATTTT.

Many counts were recorded for this clonotype. The chain joins TRBV29-1 to TRBJ2-7; 11 bases are shared with TRBD2. Germline V CDR1 and CDR2: SQVTM, ANQGSEA. V was pared by 6 bases and J by 2 bases, with 6 bases of the junction left unmatched. The length of the CDR3 is 14 residues. CDR3 bases: TGCAGCGTCGCAAGGACTAGCGGGCCCTACGAGCAGTACTTC. It is translated as CSVARTSGPYEQYF.

This clonotype was detected a few times. V usage is TRBV12-3 or TRBV12-4 and J usage is TRBJ2-7, with D maybe TRBD2 (6 bases). V was cut by 3 bases and J by 2 bases, with 14 bases left in between. The CDR3 totals 15 residues. The CDR3 nucleotides are TGTGCCAGCAGTTTCGGTGCGGGGTCTACCTACGAGCAGTACTTC. Its translation: CASSFGAGSTYEQYF.

The rearrangement links TRBV5-5 to TRBJ1-1; D is unclear. The V and J ends lost 4 bases and 11 bases respectively, with 15 bases between them. CDR1 is SGHKS, CDR2 YYEKEE, per germline (reference sequence). CDR3 length: 12 residues. The CDR3 region has the DNA TGTGCCAGCAGCGGGGAGGGTCGGGGTGCTTTCTTT. Translating gives CASSGEGRGAFF.

This clonotype was counted many times. The chain joins TRBV12-3 or TRBV12-4 to TRBJ1-1, with TRBD1 as a possible D gene (6 bases). Trimming shortened V by 4 bases and J by 1 base, and 16 bases separated the two germline ends. The CDR3 covers 16 residues. The DNA for the CDR3 is TGTGCCAGCAGTTCCCTAACAGGGATATCGAACACTGAAGCTTTCTTT. Its protein is CASSSLTGISNTEAFF.

This clonotype was counted between two and nine times. The gene calls are TRBV4-1 and TRBJ2-3, with 8 positions matching TRBD2. The CDR3 covers 19 residues. After removal of 0 bases from V and 0 bases from J, the junction contained 11 bases not matched to a gene. CDR1 and CDR2 (germline): MGHRA, YSYEKL. The CDR3: CASSQEPGLGTTSTDTQYF. Here the CDR3 DNA reads TGCGCCAGCAGCCAAGAACCGGGACTAGGAACTACTAGCACAGATACGCAGTATTTT.

This clonotype was observed a handful of times. V usage is TRBV9 and J usage is TRBJ2-1; 9 bases agree with TRBD1. V dropped 4 bases and J dropped 5; count of bases not matched to a gene: 7. The CDR3 is 15 amino acids. The germline V gene encodes CDR1 SGDLS and CDR2 YYNGEE. DNA for the CDR3: TGTGCCAGCAGCTACAGGGGGCAGGTAAACAATGAGCAGTTCTTC. It yields the protein CASSYRGQVNNEQFF.

This clonotype turned up a few times. The gene calls are TRBV28 and TRBJ1-4; weak D call: TRBD1 (6 bases). This CDR3 has 15 residues. V dropped 2 bases and J dropped 8 bases, with 15 bases sitting between them. Germline-derived CDR1 and CDR2 are MDHEN and SYDVKM. CDR3 in DNA: TGTGCCAGCAGTTTAACTCAGGGGATCGGAGAAAAACTGTTTTTT. It encodes CASSLTQGIGEKLFF.

The V gene is TRBV7-9, the J gene TRBJ2-1; tentative D call: TRBD2 (6 bases). Between the trimmed V and J ends, which lost 4 bases and 8 bases, there was a span of 15 bases. This CDR3 spans 14 amino acids. Germline CDR1 is SEHNR and CDR2 is FQNEAQ (reference sequence). The CDR3 DNA is TGTGCCAGCAGCTCGACTAGATCGGGCGATGAGCAGTTCTTC. This encodes CASSSTRSGDEQFF.

This clonotype appeared many times. The V call is TRBV16, the J call TRBJ2-2; D remains ambiguous. Germline V gene data show CDR1 as KGHSY and CDR2 as FQNENV. The CDR3 is made up of 14 amino acids. V was trimmed by 8 bases and J by 1 base, leaving 11 bases between them. CDR3 amino acids: CASRGSVNTGELFF. CDR3 DNA sequence: TGTGCCAGCCGCGGCTCGGTGAACACCGGGGAGCTGTTTTTT.

The genes are TRBV5-1 and TRBJ2-7; D perhaps matches TRBD1 (6 bases). The CDR3 spans 14 residues. Trimming removed 0 bases at V and 6 bases at J, with 13 bases between. Looked up from germline, CDR1 is SGHRS and CDR2 is YFSETQ. The CDR3 here is CASSLATGNLEQYF. DNA for the CDR3: TGCGCCAGCAGCTTGGCCACAGGGAATCTCGAGCAGTACTTC.

This clonotype is medium-sized within its sample. V is TRBV28 and J is TRBJ2-3; 8 bases are shared with TRBD2. The CDR3 is 15 residues long. Trimming took 10 bases from V and 2 from J; bases not matched to a gene: 11. Germline values: CDR1 MDHEN, CDR2 SYDVKM. CDR3 region: CATVSPSGFTDTQYF. CDR3 nucleotide sequence: TGTGCCACCGTATCCCCTAGCGGGTTCACAGATACGCAGTATTTT.